A single sample is the source of the 5 T cell receptor beta chains below, sequenced in a study of response to subunit inactivated influenza vaccine. TCRdb reprocessed the RT-PCR reads via MiXCR and lists one record per CDR3 protein. The repertoire includes 600,000 to 850,000 distinct CDR3 sequences, around 15% of them detected once, and roughly 7.2% sits in the top ten. The sequencing here drew on PBMCs from blood, taken approximately 15 days before vaccination. The receptors were sampled from a man aged 50-60 years who received an inactivated influenza vaccine.

This clonotype showed up just a few times. This rearrangement joins TRBV7-9 to TRBJ2-1; D may correspond to TRBD1 or TRBD2 (5 bases each). The CDR3 consists of 15 residues. Germline lookup yields CDR1 SEHNR and CDR2 FQNEAQ (reference sequence). Deletions cut 0 bases from V and 8 bases from J, with 14 bases between. The chain's CDR3 is CASSLASGRADEQFF. In DNA, the CDR3 is TGTGCCAGCAGCTTAGCCAGCGGCAGGGCGGATGAGCAGTTCTTC. The variable domain in full, with the rest retrieved from reference TRBV7-9 and TRBJ2-1, is DTGVSQNPRHKITKRGQNVTFRCDPISEHNRLYWYRQTLGQGPEFLTYFQNEAQLEKSRLLSDRFSAERPKGSFSTLEIQRTEQGDSAMYLCASSLASGRADEQFFGPGTRLTVL.

V gene TRBV7-9 combines with J gene TRBJ2-1, with 12 bases aligning to TRBD2. V lost 3 bases and J lost 7; bases outside the gene matches: 10. There are 17 residues in the CDR3. Germline loops: CDR1 SEHNR, CDR2 FQNEAQ (reference sequence). As DNA, the CDR3 is TGTGCCAGCAGCTTCGCGGCCCTAGCGGGGGGGCCAAATGAGCAGTTCTTC. Its translation is CASSFAALAGGPNEQFF.

At least ten counts were recorded for this clonotype. The chain recombines TRBV20-1 with TRBJ1-5, with D possibly matching TRBD1 (6 bases). V dropped 8 bases and J dropped 2 bases, with 19 bases sitting between them. Germline CDR1 DFQATT, CDR2 SNEGSKA (reference sequence). There are 15 residues in the CDR3. For the CDR3, the DNA is TGCAGTACTACCCCCCAGGGGAAGGGCAATCAGCCCCAGCATTTT. Encoded protein: CSTTPQGKGNQPQHF.

This chain joins TRBV6-2 or TRBV6-3 and TRBJ1-1; the D gene is possibly TRBD1 (6 bases). V shed 7 bases and J shed 4 bases, with 19 bases lying between them. This CDR3 has 15 residues. Germline V gene lookup returns CDR1 MNHEY and CDR2 SVGEGT. The CDR3 DNA sequence: TGTGCCAGCACCCCGGGGGGCGCTGGGGGCACTGAAGCTTTCTTT. This codes for CASTPGGAGGTEAFF.

This clonotype has more than one count but fewer than ten. The chain joins TRBV9 to TRBJ2-1; tentatively, D is TRBD1 or TRBD2 (5 bases each). V lost 0 bases and J 6 bases, leaving 10 bases between the germline ends. The CDR3 totals 14 residues. Germline CDR1 SGDLS, CDR2 YYNGEE. In DNA form, the CDR3 reads TGTGCCAGCAGCGTAGGAGATGGGGGCAATGAGCAGTTCTTC. This codes for CASSVGDGGNEQFF.